This TCR beta chain was observed in a study of shared clonotypes between healthy human individuals. TCRdb's table, derived via immunoSEQ multiplex PCR, lists solely in-frame clones and lacks some. The sample contains 1,500,000 or so clones, less than 99% of which appear only once. All participating donors were Caucasian adults from Nashville, Tennessee. Trimming left V 0 bases short and J 7 bases short, with 12 bases between. This CDR3 is 14 amino acids long. Germline V CDR1 and CDR2: MNHEY, SMNVEV (reference sequence). The receptor was isolated from a man younger than 40 in good health. The V call is TRBV27, the J call TRBJ2-5, with unresolved D. Sequencing input: naive CD4+ T cells sorted from blood. Noted subset: CD45RA+ positively selected. The CDR3 here is CASSLSPLKATQYF. CDR3 DNA: TGTGCCAGCAGTTTATCCCCTCTAAAGGCGACCCAGTACTTC.